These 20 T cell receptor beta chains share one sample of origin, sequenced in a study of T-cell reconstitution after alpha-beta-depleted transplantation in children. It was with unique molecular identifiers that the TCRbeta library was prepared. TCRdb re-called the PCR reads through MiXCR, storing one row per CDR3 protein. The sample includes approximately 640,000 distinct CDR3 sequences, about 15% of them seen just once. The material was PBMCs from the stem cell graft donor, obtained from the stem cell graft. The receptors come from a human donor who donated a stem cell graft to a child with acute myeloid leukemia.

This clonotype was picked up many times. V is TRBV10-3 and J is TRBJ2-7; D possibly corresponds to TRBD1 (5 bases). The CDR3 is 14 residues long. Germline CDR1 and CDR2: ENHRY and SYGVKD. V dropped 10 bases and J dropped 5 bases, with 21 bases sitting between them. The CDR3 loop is CATRAFSTADEQYV. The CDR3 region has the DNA TGTGCCACCAGGGCGTTCAGTACCGCGGACGAGCAGTACGTC.

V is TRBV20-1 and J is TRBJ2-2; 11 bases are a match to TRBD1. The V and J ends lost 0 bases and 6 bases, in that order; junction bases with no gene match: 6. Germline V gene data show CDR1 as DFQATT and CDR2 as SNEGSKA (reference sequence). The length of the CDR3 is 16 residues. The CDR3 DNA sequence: TGCAGTGCTAGAGATATAGGACAGGGGGCCCCCGGGGAGCTGTTTTTT. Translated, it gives CSARDIGQGAPGELFF.

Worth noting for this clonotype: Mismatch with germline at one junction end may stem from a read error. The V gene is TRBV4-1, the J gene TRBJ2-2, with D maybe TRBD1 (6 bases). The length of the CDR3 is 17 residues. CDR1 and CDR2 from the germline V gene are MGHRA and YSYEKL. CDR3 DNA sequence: TGCGCCAGCAGCCACTTAAACCAGGGGCGGAACACCGGGGAGCTGATTTTT. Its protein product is CASSHLNQGRNTGELIF.

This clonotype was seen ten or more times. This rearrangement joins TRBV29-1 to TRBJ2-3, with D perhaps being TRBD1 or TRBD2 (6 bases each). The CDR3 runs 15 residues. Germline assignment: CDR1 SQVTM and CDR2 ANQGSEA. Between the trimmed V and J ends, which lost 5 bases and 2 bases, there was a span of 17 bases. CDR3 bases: TGCAGCGTTTCCGAGGGGGGATACCTCACAGATACGCAGTATTTT. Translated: CSVSEGGYLTDTQYF.

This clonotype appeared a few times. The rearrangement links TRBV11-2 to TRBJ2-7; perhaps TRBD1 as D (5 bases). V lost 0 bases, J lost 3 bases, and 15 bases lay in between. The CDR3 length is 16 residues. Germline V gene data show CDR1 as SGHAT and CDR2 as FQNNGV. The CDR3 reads CASSLDWSGHGYEQYV. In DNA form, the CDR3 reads TGTGCCAGCAGCTTAGATTGGTCAGGGCACGGCTACGAGCAGTACGTC.

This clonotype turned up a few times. DNA for the CDR3: TGTGCCAGCAGCTTCCCTCGGACAGGGAGCCACGAGCAGTACTTC. Protein: CASSFPRTGSHEQYF. V usage is TRBV7-9 and J usage is TRBJ2-7, with TRBD1 matching over 8 bases. This CDR3 is built from 15 residues. CDR1 is SEHNR, CDR2 FQNEAQ, per germline (reference sequence). V lost 3 bases, J lost 5 bases, and 9 bases stayed unmatched.

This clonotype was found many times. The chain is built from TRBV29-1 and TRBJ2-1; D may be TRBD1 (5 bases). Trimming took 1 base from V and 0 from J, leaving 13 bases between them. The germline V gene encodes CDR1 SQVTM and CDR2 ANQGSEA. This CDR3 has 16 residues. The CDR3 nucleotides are TGCAGCGTTGAAGGACAGTCCATAAGCTCCTACAATGAGCAGTTCTTC. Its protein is CSVEGQSISSYNEQFF.

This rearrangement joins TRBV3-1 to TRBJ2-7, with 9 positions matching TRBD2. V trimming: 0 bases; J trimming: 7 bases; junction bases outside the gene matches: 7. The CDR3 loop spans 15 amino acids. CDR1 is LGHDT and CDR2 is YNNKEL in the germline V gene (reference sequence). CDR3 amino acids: CASSQDLSGGREQYF. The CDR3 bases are TGTGCCAGCAGCCAAGACCTTAGCGGGGGCCGAGAGCAGTACTTC.

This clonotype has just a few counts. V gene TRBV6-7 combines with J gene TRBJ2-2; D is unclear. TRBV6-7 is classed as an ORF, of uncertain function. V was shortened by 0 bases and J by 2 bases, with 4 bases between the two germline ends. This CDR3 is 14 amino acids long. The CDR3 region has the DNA TGTGCCAGCAGTTACTCGACTAACACCGGGGAGCTGTTTTTT. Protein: CASSYSTNTGELFF.

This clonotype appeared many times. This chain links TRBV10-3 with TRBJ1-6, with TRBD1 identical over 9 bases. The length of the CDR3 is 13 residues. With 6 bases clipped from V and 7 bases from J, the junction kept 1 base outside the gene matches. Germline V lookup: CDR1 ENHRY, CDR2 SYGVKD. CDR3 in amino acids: CAISGTGNSPLHF. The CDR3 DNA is TGTGCCATCAGCGGGACAGGGAATTCACCCCTCCACTTT.

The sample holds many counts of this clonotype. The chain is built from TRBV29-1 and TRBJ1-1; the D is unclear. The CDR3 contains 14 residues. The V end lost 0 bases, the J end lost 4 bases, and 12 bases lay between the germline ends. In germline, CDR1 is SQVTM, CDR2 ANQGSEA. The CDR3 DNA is TGCAGCGTTGAAGATAGGATGACATTCACTGAAGCTTTCTTT. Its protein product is CSVEDRMTFTEAFF.

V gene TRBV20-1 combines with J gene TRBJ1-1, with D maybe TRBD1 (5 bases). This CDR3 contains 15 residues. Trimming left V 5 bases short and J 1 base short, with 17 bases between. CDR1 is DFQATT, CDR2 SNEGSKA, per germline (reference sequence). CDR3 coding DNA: TGCAGTGCTCGCCGGGGGTGGCGGGGGAACACTGAAGCTTTCTTT. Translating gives CSARRGWRGNTEAFF.

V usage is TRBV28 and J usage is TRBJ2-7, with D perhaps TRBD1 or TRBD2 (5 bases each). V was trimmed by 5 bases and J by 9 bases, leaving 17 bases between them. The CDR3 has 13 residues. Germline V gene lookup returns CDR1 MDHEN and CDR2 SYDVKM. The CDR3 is CASSPRDPSPQYV. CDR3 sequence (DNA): TGTGCCAGCAGTCCCCGGGACCCCTCCCCGCAGTACGTC.

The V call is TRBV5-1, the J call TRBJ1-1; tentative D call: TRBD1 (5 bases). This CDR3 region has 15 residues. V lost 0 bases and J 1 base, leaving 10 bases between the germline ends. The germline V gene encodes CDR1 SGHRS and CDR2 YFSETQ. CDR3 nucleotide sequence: TGCGCCAGCAGCTTGGTCGACAGTAGGAACACTGAAGCTTTCTTT. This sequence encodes CASSLVDSRNTEAFF.

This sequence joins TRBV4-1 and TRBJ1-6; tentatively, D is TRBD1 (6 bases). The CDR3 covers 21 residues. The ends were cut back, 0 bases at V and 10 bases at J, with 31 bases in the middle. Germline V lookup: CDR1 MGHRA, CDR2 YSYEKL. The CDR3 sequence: CASSQDSIVPGVGAPGSPLHF. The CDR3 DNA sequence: TGCGCCAGCAGCCAAGATTCGATCGTGCCGGGAGTGGGGGCGCCGGGGTCACCCCTCCACTTT.

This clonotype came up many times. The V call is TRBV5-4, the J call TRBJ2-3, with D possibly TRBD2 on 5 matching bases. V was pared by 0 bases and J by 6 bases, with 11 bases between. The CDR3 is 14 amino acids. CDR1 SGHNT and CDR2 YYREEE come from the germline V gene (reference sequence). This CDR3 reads CASSLVASLDTQYF. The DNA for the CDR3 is TGTGCCAGCAGCTTGGTAGCTAGCCTGGATACGCAGTATTTT.

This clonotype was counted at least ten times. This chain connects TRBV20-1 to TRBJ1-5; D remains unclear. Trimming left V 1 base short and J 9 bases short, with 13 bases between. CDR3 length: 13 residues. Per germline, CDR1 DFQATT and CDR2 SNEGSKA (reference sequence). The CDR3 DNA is TGCAGTGCTAGAGGGAGCCCCGACTCGCCCCAGCATTTT. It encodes CSARGSPDSPQHF.

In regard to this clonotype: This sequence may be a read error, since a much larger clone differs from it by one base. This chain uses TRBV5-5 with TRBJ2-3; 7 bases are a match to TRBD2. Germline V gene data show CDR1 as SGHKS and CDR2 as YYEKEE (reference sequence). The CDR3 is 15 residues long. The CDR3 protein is CAGSLAGRSTDTQYF. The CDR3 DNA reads TGTGCCGGCAGCTTGGCCGGGAGGAGCACAGATACGCAGTATTTT.

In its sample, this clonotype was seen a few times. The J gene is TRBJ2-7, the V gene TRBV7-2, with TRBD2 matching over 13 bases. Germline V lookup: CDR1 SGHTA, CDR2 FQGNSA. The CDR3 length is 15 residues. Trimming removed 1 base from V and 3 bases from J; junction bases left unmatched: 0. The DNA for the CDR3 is TGTGCCAGCAGCTTAGGGACTAGCGGGGGCTACGAGCAGTACTTC. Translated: CASSLGTSGGYEQYF. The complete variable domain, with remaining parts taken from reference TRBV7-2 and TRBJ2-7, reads GAGVSQSPSNKVTEKGKDVELRCDPISGHTALYWYRQSLGQGLEFLIYFQGNSAPDKSGLPSDRFSAERTGGSVSTLTIQRTQQEDSAVYLCASSLGTSGGYEQYFGPGTRLTVT.

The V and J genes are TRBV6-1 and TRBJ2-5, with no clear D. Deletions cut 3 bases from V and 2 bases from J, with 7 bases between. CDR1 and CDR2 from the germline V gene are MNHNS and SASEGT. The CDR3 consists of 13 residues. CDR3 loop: CASSEIQQETQYF. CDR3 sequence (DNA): TGTGCCAGCAGTGAGATACAGCAAGAGACCCAGTACTTC.